The next 31 T cell receptor beta chains were all read from a single sample in a study of blood T cell repertoires in COVID-19. Using immunoSEQ multiplex PCR, the repertoire was profiled, and TCRdb retains in-frame clones only, with some absent. The sample shows about 330,000 clones, roughly 87% of them seen only once. The sequenced sample consisted of peripheral blood. The receptors stem from a young man with COVID-19, enrolled during active disease.

V and J are TRBV10-3 and TRBJ2-1; 11 nucleotides agree with TRBD2. J gave up 5 bases and V 6 bases, and 6 bases lay outside the gene matches. CDR1 is ENHRY, CDR2 SYGVKD, per germline. The CDR3 consists of 15 residues. The CDR3 nucleotides are TGTGCCATCAGCGAGACTAGCGGGGTCAACAATGAGCAGTTCTTC. Protein product: CAISETSGVNNEQFF.

This clone was counted a single time. CDR3 region: CASSLVGGAYNYGYTF. DNA for the CDR3: TGCGCCAGCAGCTTGGTAGGGGGGGCATATAACTATGGCTACACCTTC. This chain links TRBV5-1 with TRBJ1-2, with D possibly TRBD1 on 6 matching bases. The CDR3 is 16 amino acids. Trimming shortened V by 0 bases and J by 1 base, and 13 bases separated the two germline ends. CDR1 is SGHRS, CDR2 YFSETQ, per germline.

The rearrangement uses TRBV7-2 and TRBJ2-5; weak D call: TRBD1 (5 bases). The CDR3 runs to 14 residues. In germline, CDR1 is SGHTA, CDR2 FQGNSA. V was cut by 5 bases and J by 9 bases, with 19 bases left in between. CDR3 nucleotide sequence: TGTGCCAGCAGCCCAACAGGAGCCTCTCGGTCCCAGTACTTC. This codes for CASSPTGASRSQYF.

V usage is TRBV4-3 and J usage is TRBJ1-2; 8 bases match TRBD1. Germline lookup yields CDR1 LGHNA and CDR2 YSLEER. The CDR3 has 15 residues. Losses at the gene ends were 0 bases for V and 2 bases for J; bases not matched to a gene: 2. The CDR3 sequence: CASSQDWTGNYGYTF. CDR3 sequence (DNA): TGCGCCAGCAGCCAAGATTGGACAGGGAACTATGGCTACACCTTC.

The chain uses TRBV18 and TRBJ1-4; D ambiguous. Germline CDR1 reads KGHSH; CDR2 reads LQKENI. The germline V and J ends were trimmed by 1 base and 0 bases, with 6 bases remaining between them. There are 15 residues in the CDR3. Here the CDR3 DNA reads TGTGCCAGCTCACCACTAGACTCAACTAATGAAAAACTGTTTTTT. It yields the protein CASSPLDSTNEKLFF.

This clone was observed a single time. V gene TRBV7-2 combines with J gene TRBJ2-1, with 12 bases lining up with TRBD1. The CDR3 extends over 16 amino acids. Germline V gene data show CDR1 as SGHTA and CDR2 as FQGNSA. After removal of 7 bases from V and 6 bases from J, the junction contained 10 bases not matched to a gene. In nucleotides, the CDR3 is TGTGCCAGCACCCCACCCCGGGACAGGGGGCGCAATGAGCAGTTCTTC. Protein: CASTPPRDRGRNEQFF. The whole variable domain, remainder taken from reference TRBV7-2 and TRBJ2-1, is GAGVSQSPSNKVTEKGKDVELRCDPISGHTALYWYRQSLGQGLEFLIYFQGNSAPDKSGLPSDRFSAERTGGSVSTLTIQRTQQEDSAVYLCASTPPRDRGRNEQFFGPGTRLTVL.

The gene calls are TRBV28 and TRBJ1-2; 9 bases are shared with TRBD1. The V and J ends lost 8 bases and 2 bases, in that order; junction bases with no gene match: 6. The CDR3 has 14 amino acids. Germline loops: CDR1 MDHEN, CDR2 SYDVKM. The CDR3 reads CASALGQGNYGYTF. CDR3 DNA sequence: TGTGCCAGCGCTCTAGGACAGGGGAACTATGGCTACACCTTC.

This clone was seen only once. The rearrangement joins TRBV6-5 to TRBJ1-2, with 8 bases aligning to TRBD1. Germline V lookup: CDR1 MNHEY, CDR2 SVGAGI. The V and J ends lost 8 bases and 5 bases, in that order; junction bases with no gene match: 4. The CDR3 consists of 12 residues. CDR3 coding DNA: TGTGCCAGCCACAACAGGGGGTATGGCTACACCTTC. Its translation: CASHNRGYGYTF.

The CDR3 nucleotides read TGTGCCAGCAGCCAAGGTTGGGAGGGGACGGGCGAGCAGTTCTTC. Protein product: CASSQGWEGTGEQFF. The rearrangement uses TRBV3-1 (or the pseudogene TRBV3-2) and TRBJ2-1; 7 nucleotides match TRBD2. Losses at the gene ends were 1 base for V and 10 bases for J; bases not matched to a gene: 10. Per germline, CDR1 LGHDT and CDR2 YNNKEL (reference sequence). The CDR3 runs to 15 residues.

This clone was seen a handful of times. This chain joins TRBV2 and TRBJ1-6, with D possibly being TRBD1 (5 bases). The CDR3 extends over 13 amino acids. Trimming left V 6 bases short and J 6 bases short, with 9 bases between. The germline CDR1 and CDR2 sequences are SNHLY and FYNNEI. The CDR3 region is CASRQELNSPLHF. Written as DNA, the CDR3 is TGTGCCAGCAGACAGGAGCTTAATTCACCCCTCCACTTT.

This rearrangement joins TRBV4-1 to TRBJ1-3, with D unclear. Germline V lookup: CDR1 MGHRA, CDR2 YSYEKL. Trimming removed 0 bases at V and 0 bases at J, with 9 bases between. The CDR3 length is 16 residues. CDR3 in DNA: TGCGCCAGCAGCCAAGATGCGGCGAGCTCTGGAAACACCATATATTTT. This translates into CASSQDAASSGNTIYF.

This clone has only one observation. The chain combines TRBV10-3 with TRBJ1-5; possible D gene TRBD1, 6 bases. Looked up from germline, CDR1 is ENHRY and CDR2 is SYGVKD. The CDR3 loop spans 16 amino acids. The V and J ends lost 0 bases and 7 bases respectively, with 16 bases between them. The CDR3 spells CAISESESGVRQPQHF. The CDR3 DNA sequence: TGTGCCATCAGTGAGTCAGAGTCAGGGGTACGCCAGCCCCAGCATTTT.

V gene TRBV15 combines with J gene TRBJ1-2; D is possibly TRBD1 (6 bases). Trimming took 0 bases from V and 5 from J, leaving 10 bases between them. The CDR3 sequence is 14 residues long. Germline lookup yields CDR1 LNHNV and CDR2 YYDKDF (reference sequence). This CDR3 reads CATSREGGAYGYTF. Here the CDR3 DNA reads TGTGCCACCAGCAGAGAGGGGGGGGCGTATGGCTACACCTTC.

This clone was seen a few times. The chain couples TRBV12-5 to TRBJ2-3, with TRBD2 matching 11 bases. The J segment lost 3 bases and the V segment lost 6 bases, leaving 8 bases of the junction unmatched. Germline values: CDR1 LGHNT, CDR2 FRNRAP. The CDR3 length is 16 residues. CDR3 coding DNA: TGTGCTAGTGGCTTAAAGACTAGCGGGGATACAGATACGCAGTATTTT. It encodes CASGLKTSGDTDTQYF. Variable domain in full (rest from reference TRBV12-5 and TRBJ2-3): DARVTQTPRHKVTEMGQEVTMRCQPILGHNTVFWYRQTMMQGLELLAYFRNRAPLDDSGMPKDRFSAEMPDATLATLKIQPSEPRDSAVYFCASGLKTSGDTDTQYFGPGTRLTVL.

V is TRBV7-2 and J is TRBJ1-5; D may be TRBD1 (6 bases). The CDR3 covers 15 residues. V lost 5 bases to trimming and J lost 4 bases, with 15 bases between them. CDR1 is SGHTA, CDR2 FQGNSA, per germline. The CDR3 DNA sequence: TGTGCCAGCAGCCCGGGGGGGGGCGGAAATCAGCCCCAGCATTTT. Encoded protein: CASSPGGGGNQPQHF.

This clone was detected a few times. This specimen includes other DNA sequences encoding the same CDR3. This rearrangement joins TRBV4-3 to TRBJ2-1, with D perhaps matching TRBD2 (6 bases). Per germline, CDR1 LGHNA and CDR2 YSLEER. This CDR3 region has 15 residues. V lost 3 bases to trimming and J lost 0 bases, with 9 bases between them. The DNA of the CDR3 is TGCGCCAGCAGCCACCTAGCGAGCTCCTACAATGAGCAGTTCTTC. As protein: CASSHLASSYNEQFF.

The V call is TRBV30, the J call TRBJ1-4; no definite D call. The length of the CDR3 is 14 residues. The germline V gene has CDR1 GTSNPN and CDR2 SVGIG (reference sequence). The V gene lost 3 bases and the J gene lost 2 bases, with 10 bases spanning the gap. This CDR3 is CAWSRGRTNEKLFF. The CDR3 DNA sequence: TGTGCCTGGAGCCGAGGGAGGACTAATGAAAAACTGTTTTTT. The full variable domain, its missing parts supplied by reference TRBV30 and TRBJ1-4, is SQTIHQWPATLVQPVGSPLSLECTVEGTSNPNLYWYRQAAGRGLQLLFYSVGIGQISSEVPQNLSASRPQDRQFILSSKKLLLSDSGFYLCAWSRGRTNEKLFFGSGTQLSVL.

The chain couples TRBV13 to TRBJ2-2, with TRBD2 as a possible D gene (5 bases). From germline, CDR1 is PRHDT and CDR2 FYEKMQ (reference sequence). This CDR3 has 16 amino acids. The V end was cut by 4 bases, the J end by 2 bases, with 14 bases between. The CDR3 sequence is CASSSALAGNTGELFF. The DNA of the CDR3 is TGTGCCAGCAGCTCGGCTCTGGCGGGTAACACCGGGGAGCTGTTTTTT.

The chain links TRBV28 to TRBJ1-2; D not certain. The CDR3 length is 11 residues. The V end was cut by 9 bases, the J end by 3 bases, with 8 bases between. Germline values: CDR1 MDHEN, CDR2 SYDVKM. The CDR3 DNA follows: TGTGCCAGTGCCCTACACTATGGCTACACCTTC. Protein sequence: CASALHYGYTF.

The CDR3 sequence is CASTPTKPNYGYTF. The CDR3 region has the DNA TGTGCCAGCACCCCGACAAAACCTAACTATGGCTACACCTTC. The rearrangement links TRBV6-5 to TRBJ1-2; D not resolved. V was trimmed by 7 bases and J by 0 bases, leaving 12 bases between them. The CDR3 is 14 amino acids. CDR1 is MNHEY, CDR2 SVGAGI, per germline.

The gene calls are TRBV4-2 and TRBJ2-2; weak D call: TRBD1 (7 bases). The CDR3 is made up of 15 amino acids. Germline V gene data show CDR1 as LGHNA and CDR2 as YNFKEQ. The V end was cut by 1 base, the J end by 5 bases, with 11 bases between. CDR3 loop: CASSQGPGGTGELFF. In DNA, the CDR3 is TGTGCCAGCAGCCAAGGCCCAGGGGGGACCGGGGAGCTGTTTTTT.

This clone was counted ten times or more. J is TRBJ1-6 and V is TRBV7-8, with 7 bases matching TRBD1. V shed 1 base, J shed 9 bases, and the junction held 12 bases outside the gene matches. Germline loops: CDR1 SGHVS, CDR2 FQNEAQ. The CDR3 runs to 17 residues. CDR3 sequence reads: CASSLVPDRTSGSPLHF. The CDR3, as DNA: TGTGCCAGCAGCTTAGTCCCGGACAGGACTTCGGGTTCACCCCTCCACTTT.

V is TRBV7-2 and J is TRBJ2-7; the match to TRBD2 covers 8 bases. Germline V gene data show CDR1 as SGHTA and CDR2 as FQGNSA. The CDR3 is 14 residues long. The ends lost 6 bases at V and 1 base at J; junction bases unmatched: 5. The CDR3: CASSSIAGSYEQYF. The DNA for the CDR3 is TGTGCCAGCAGTTCTATAGCGGGATCCTACGAGCAGTACTTC.

V usage is TRBV30 and J usage is TRBJ1-2, with TRBD1 matching over 7 bases. Germline CDR1 reads GTSNPN; CDR2 reads SVGIG (reference sequence). The trim removed 7 bases at V and 6 bases at J, leaving 2 bases unmatched. This CDR3 is 10 amino acids long. The CDR3 reads CAFRGDGYTF. The CDR3 DNA is TGTGCCTTCAGGGGGGATGGCTACACCTTC.

The V call is TRBV20-1, the J call TRBJ1-2; D gene uncertain. The CDR3 extends over 11 amino acids. CDR1 is DFQATT, CDR2 SNEGSKA, per germline (reference sequence). Trimming took off 5 bases at V and 7 bases at J, with 11 bases between the two ends. Here the CDR3 reads CSALTKGGYTF. CDR3 DNA sequence: TGCAGTGCTCTCACTAAAGGTGGCTACACCTTC.

This clone was observed a single time. The chain employs TRBV7-2 and TRBJ2-1; D perhaps matches TRBD1 (6 bases). The CDR3 spans 17 residues. The germline gives CDR1 SGHTA, CDR2 FQGNSA. V lost 5 bases to trimming and J lost 2 bases, with 19 bases between them. The CDR3 is CASSPHVWDNPYNEQFF. Here the CDR3 DNA reads TGTGCCAGCAGCCCCCATGTTTGGGACAACCCCTACAATGAGCAGTTCTTC.

The V gene is TRBV11-1, the J gene TRBJ2-1; unclear D gene. There are 15 residues in the CDR3. CDR1 is SGHAT and CDR2 is FQDESV in the germline V gene (reference sequence). Trimming shortened V by 0 bases and J by 9 bases, and 15 bases separated the two germline ends. The CDR3 sequence: CASSLALTQTLEQFF. CDR3 nucleotide sequence: TGTGCCAGCAGCTTAGCGCTTACGCAAACTCTTGAGCAGTTCTTC.

V is TRBV27 and J is TRBJ2-7, with 7 bases matching TRBD1. Germline assignment: CDR1 MNHEY and CDR2 SMNVEV (reference sequence). This CDR3 has 16 residues. The junction had 8 bases not matched to a gene; V was cut back by 0 bases and J by 3 bases. The DNA of the CDR3 is TGTGCCAGCAGTTTATCGCAGTGGGACAGCTACTACGAGCAGTACTTC. Amino acids: CASSLSQWDSYYEQYF.

This chain joins TRBV6-5 and TRBJ2-5; 7 positions agree with TRBD1. After removal of 4 bases from V and 9 bases from J, the junction contained 8 bases not matched to a gene. The CDR3 sequence is 13 residues long. The germline V gene encodes CDR1 MNHEY and CDR2 SVGAGI. CDR3 loop: CASSSWDSPAQYF. As DNA, the CDR3 is TGTGCCAGCAGTTCGTGGGACAGCCCGGCCCAGTACTTC.

This sequence joins TRBV4-2 and TRBJ1-6; possible D gene TRBD1, 6 bases. This CDR3 spans 16 amino acids. Germline CDR1 reads LGHNA; CDR2 reads YNFKEQ. The V and J ends lost 5 bases and 0 bases respectively, with 11 bases between them. The CDR3 sequence: CASSDQGNSYNSPLHF. The CDR3 DNA reads TGTGCCAGCAGCGACCAGGGGAACTCCTATAATTCACCCCTCCACTTT.

The V gene is TRBV7-2, the J gene TRBJ2-1; maybe TRBD1 (6 bases). Trimming shortened V by 6 bases and J by 1 base, and 10 bases separated the two germline ends. Germline V gene data show CDR1 as SGHTA and CDR2 as FQGNSA. CDR3 length: 14 residues. Written as DNA, the CDR3 is TGTGCCAGCAGACGGGACACTTCCTACAATGAGCAGTTCTTC. It encodes CASRRDTSYNEQFF.